This T cell receptor (beta chain) is from a study of cytomegalovirus exposure and HLA in healthy donors. About the research overall: From 170 million or so T cells, an earlier analysis saw roughly 120 million unique TCR beta sequences.

The PCR made use of 60 Vbeta and 13 Jbeta primers. The assay was immunoSEQ multiplex PCR, and TCRdb's table has in-frame clones only and misses some. This table has some 94,000 clones, approximately 70% appearing once. The CDR3 is 16 residues long. The germline V gene encodes CDR1 SGHDN and CDR2 FVKESK. Between the trimmed V and J ends, which lost 0 bases and 6 bases, there was a span of 17 bases. Regarding this clone: What it binds is unknown.

Regarding the study as a whole: Productive rates of about 90% or about 30% were seen for most TCR beta V segments in an earlier analysis. In a later analysis, an Asian-associated ancestry cluster reportedly showed fewer N-insertions than the roughly 690-donor mean. Some segments of the V type, notably TRBV6-2 and TRBV6-3, were excluded as indistinguishable.

This TCR came from a man aged 50-60 years in good health and CMV-seronegative. The chain has TRBV14 and TRBJ1-2; no clear D gene. Sequenced input: PBMCs. The CDR3 bases are TGTGCCAGCAGCCAAGAGGTTTTAGGAGGGAACCATGGCTACACCTTC. This gives the protein CASSQEVLGGNHGYTF.